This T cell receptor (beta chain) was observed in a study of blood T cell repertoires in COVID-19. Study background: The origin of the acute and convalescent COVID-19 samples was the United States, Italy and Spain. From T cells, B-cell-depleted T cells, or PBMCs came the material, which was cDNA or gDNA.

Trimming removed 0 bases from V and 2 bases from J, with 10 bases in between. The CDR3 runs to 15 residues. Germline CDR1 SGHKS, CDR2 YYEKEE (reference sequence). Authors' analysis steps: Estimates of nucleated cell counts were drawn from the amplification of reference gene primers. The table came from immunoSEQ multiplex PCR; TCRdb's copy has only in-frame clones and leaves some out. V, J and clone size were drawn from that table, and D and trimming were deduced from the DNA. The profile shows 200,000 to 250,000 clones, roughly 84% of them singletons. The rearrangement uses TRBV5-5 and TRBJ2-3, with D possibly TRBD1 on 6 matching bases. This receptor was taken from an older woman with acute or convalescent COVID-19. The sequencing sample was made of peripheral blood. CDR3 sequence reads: CASSLGGRPTDTQYF. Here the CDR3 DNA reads TGTGCCAGCAGCTTGGGGGGGCGTCCCACAGATACGCAGTATTTT.